Following are 30 T cell receptor beta chains from one sample sequenced in a study of cytomegalovirus exposure and HLA in healthy donors. The study ran its PCR with 60 Vbeta and 13 Jbeta primers. Sequenced by immunoSEQ multiplex PCR; TCRdb stores in-frame clones only, minus some. The data show about 140,000 clones, approximately 82% seen once. Material for sequencing was PBMCs. The receptor set was obtained from an older woman in good health and CMV-seropositive.

This clone was observed once. Sequence at one end of the junction differs from germline and may be a read error. This chain links TRBV20-1 with TRBJ2-1; the match to TRBD2 covers 8 bases. Looked up from germline, CDR1 is DFQATT and CDR2 is SNEGSKA (reference sequence). The CDR3 is 10 amino acids. Here the CDR3 reads CALAGNEQFF. CDR3 in DNA: TGTGCGCTAGCGGGCAATGAGCAGTTCTTC.

The sample holds one count of this clone. The chain has TRBV7-6 and TRBJ2-2; maybe TRBD2 (6 bases). The CDR3 sequence is 13 residues long. CDR1 is SGHVS and CDR2 is FNYEAQ in the germline V gene. V lost 5 bases to trimming and J lost 6 bases, with 10 bases between them. The chain's CDR3 is CASSQEGPGELFF. The CDR3 DNA follows: TGTGCCAGCAGCCAGGAGGGGCCCGGGGAGCTGTTTTTT.

The chain couples TRBV6-6 to TRBJ2-7; 11 nucleotides line up with TRBD2. This CDR3 comprises 16 residues. J gave up 3 bases and V 2 bases, and 6 bases lay outside the gene matches. Per germline, CDR1 MNHNY and CDR2 SVGAGI (reference sequence). In DNA form, the CDR3 reads TGTGCCAGCAGTTACCCGAGACTAGCGGGATACTACGAGCAGTACTTC. It codes for CASSYPRLAGYYEQYF.

This clone was detected only once. The CDR3 region is CASRRVFNEKLFF. Here the CDR3 DNA reads TGTGCCAGCCGGAGGGTATTTAATGAAAAACTGTTTTTT. J is TRBJ1-4 and V is TRBV25-1; D is undetermined. The CDR3 is 13 residues long. Germline lookup yields CDR1 MGHDK and CDR2 SYGVNS. Trimming left V 8 bases short and J 4 bases short, with 11 bases between.

This chain uses TRBV28 with TRBJ2-3; 7 bases line up with TRBD2. The CDR3 consists of 15 residues. Trimming removed 2 bases from V and 3 bases from J; junction bases left unmatched: 5. Germline V gene sequence: CDR1 MDHEN, CDR2 SYDVKM. The CDR3: CASSLRPGGTDTQYF. In nucleotides, the CDR3 is TGTGCCAGCAGTTTACGTCCGGGAGGAACAGATACGCAGTATTTT.

V gene TRBV27 combines with J gene TRBJ2-1, with D tentatively TRBD1 (5 bases). The CDR3 is made up of 17 amino acids. CDR1 and CDR2 (germline): MNHEY, SMNVEV (reference sequence). The V end lost 5 bases, the J end lost 4 bases, and 21 bases lay between the germline ends. The CDR3 protein is CASSPKGVWDLYNEQFF. The CDR3 nucleotides are TGTGCCAGCAGTCCCAAAGGGGTCTGGGATTTGTACAATGAGCAGTTCTTC.

This clone has a single count. The rearrangement joins TRBV5-5 to TRBJ1-1, with D perhaps matching TRBD1 (6 bases). CDR1 and CDR2 from the germline V gene are SGHKS and YYEKEE (reference sequence). The ends were cut back, 2 bases at V and 0 bases at J, with 11 bases in the middle. The CDR3 spans 15 residues. CDR3 region: CASSFGGRMNTEAFF. As DNA, the CDR3 is TGTGCCAGCAGCTTCGGGGGGCGCATGAACACTGAAGCTTTCTTT.

This clone was counted a few times. The chain couples TRBV13 to TRBJ2-3; the match to TRBD2 covers 14 bases. Trimming removed 5 bases from V and 2 bases from J; junction bases left unmatched: 6. Germline CDR1 reads PRHDT; CDR2 reads FYEKMQ (reference sequence). This CDR3 is 17 amino acids long. The CDR3 sequence: CASSGTSGRAPTDTQYF. DNA of the CDR3: TGTGCCAGCAGCGGGACTAGCGGGAGAGCACCCACAGATACGCAGTATTTT.

The chain is built from TRBV5-1 and TRBJ2-7; 9 nucleotides line up with TRBD2. The trim removed 0 bases at V and 3 bases at J, leaving 7 bases unmatched. The CDR3 extends over 16 amino acids. Looked up from germline, CDR1 is SGHRS and CDR2 is YFSETQ. This CDR3 reads CASSLGGGGLDYEQYF. DNA of the CDR3: TGCGCCAGCAGCTTGGGCGGGGGGGGATTGGACTACGAGCAGTACTTC.

V usage is TRBV5-1 and J usage is TRBJ2-3; maybe TRBD2 (6 bases). Trimming stripped 2 bases from V and 5 bases from J, with 9 bases between. The CDR3 contains 13 residues. The germline CDR1 and CDR2 sequences are SGHRS and YFSETQ. The CDR3 sequence is CASSFRGKDTQYF. The CDR3 DNA reads as TGCGCCAGCAGCTTCCGGGGGAAAGATACGCAGTATTTT.

The V and J genes are TRBV7-9 and TRBJ2-5, with D possibly being TRBD2 (6 bases). Germline assignment: CDR1 SEHNR and CDR2 FQNEAQ (reference sequence). The germline V and J ends were trimmed by 4 bases and 4 bases, with 22 bases remaining between them. The CDR3 runs 17 residues. CDR3 residues: CASSSLSGEAIRETQYF. The CDR3 DNA reads as TGTGCCAGCAGCTCTCTTTCGGGGGAGGCCATTAGAGAGACCCAGTACTTC.

This clone appeared a single time. This chain uses TRBV6-5 with TRBJ2-1; TRBD2 matches at 10 bases. The CDR3 totals 15 residues. CDR1 and CDR2 (germline): MNHEY, SVGAGI. With V trimmed by 3 bases and J by 6 bases, 5 bases remained unmatched. The CDR3 sequence is CASSYEREGGNEQFF. CDR3 coding DNA: TGTGCCAGCAGTTATGAGCGGGAGGGAGGCAATGAGCAGTTCTTC.

Written as DNA, the CDR3 is TGTGCCAGTCAATTGAGTGGGGCATCCTACGAGCAGTACTTC. It codes for CASQLSGASYEQYF. The chain has TRBV19 and TRBJ2-7; perhaps TRBD1 as D (5 bases). CDR1 and CDR2 (germline): LNHDA, SQIVND (reference sequence). Trimming pared 8 bases from V and 1 base from J, leaving 15 bases between. The CDR3 loop spans 14 amino acids.

The V and J genes are TRBV7-3 and TRBJ2-3, with D possibly TRBD2 on 7 matching bases. The CDR3 is 15 amino acids. The V end was cut by 5 bases, the J end by 6 bases, with 18 bases between. Germline V CDR1 and CDR2: SGHTA, FQGTGA. In DNA, the CDR3 is TGTGCCAGCAGCCCCGGACAGACTAGCTTGGATACGCAGTATTTT. Translation: CASSPGQTSLDTQYF.

The chain links TRBV30 to TRBJ2-5; possible D gene TRBD2, 6 bases. The J call is doubtful: the DNA matches TRBJ2-7 better. This CDR3 comprises 14 residues. The germline gives CDR1 GTSNPN, CDR2 SVGIG (reference sequence). In DNA form, the CDR3 reads TGTGCCTGGGGACGGGGGACGACTTCCTACGAGCAGTACTTC. Encoded protein: CAWGRGTTSYEQYF.

The genes are TRBV30 and TRBJ2-3, with D tentatively TRBD1 (5 bases). Trimming removed 5 bases from V and 0 bases from J, with 15 bases in between. The CDR3 totals 15 residues. Germline V lookup: CDR1 GTSNPN, CDR2 SVGIG (reference sequence). CDR3 in DNA: TGTGCCTGGCTGTCAGGGCAACCTAGCACAGATACGCAGTATTTT. Translation: CAWLSGQPSTDTQYF. The full variable domain, completed using reference TRBV30 and TRBJ2-3, is SQTIHQWPATLVQPVGSPLSLECTVEGTSNPNLYWYRQAAGRGLQLLFYSVGIGQISSEVPQNLSASRPQDRQFILSSKKLLLSDSGFYLCAWLSGQPSTDTQYFGPGTRLTVL.

The genes are TRBV28 and TRBJ2-7; 8 positions agree with TRBD1. J was trimmed by 0 bases and V by 5 bases; bases with no gene match: 6. This CDR3 is 15 amino acids long. CDR1 MDHEN and CDR2 SYDVKM come from the germline V gene. CDR3 protein: CASSVTGGPSYEQYF. In DNA, the CDR3 is TGTGCCAGCAGTGTAACAGGGGGTCCCTCCTACGAGCAGTACTTC.

This clone was seen only once. V gene TRBV5-1 combines with J gene TRBJ2-7, with 9 bases identical to TRBD1. The germline gives CDR1 SGHRS, CDR2 YFSETQ. Germline trimming cut 4 bases from V and 4 bases from J; bases unmatched to any gene: 6. The CDR3 is 14 amino acids. CDR3: CASSSGTGFYEQYF. The CDR3 coding sequence is TGCGCCAGCAGCAGCGGGACAGGGTTTTACGAGCAGTACTTC.

This clone appeared a single time. This rearrangement joins TRBV7-2 to TRBJ2-1, with 9 bases lining up with TRBD2. CDR3 length equals 15 residues. CDR1 SGHTA and CDR2 FQGNSA come from the germline V gene. V shed 5 bases and J 9 bases; nucleotides not matched to a gene: 11. The CDR3 is CASSPYSGSVGEQFF. The DNA of the CDR3 is TGTGCCAGCAGCCCTTATAGCGGGAGTGTTGGTGAGCAGTTCTTC.

The chain combines TRBV28 with TRBJ2-5; 11 bases align to TRBD1. The assigned J gene may be wrong: the sequence end matches TRBJ2-7 better. The CDR3 runs to 14 residues. Germline CDR1 is MDHEN and CDR2 is SYDVKM. CDR3 protein: CASSFGTGGLEQYF. The CDR3 region has the DNA TGTGCCAGCAGTTTTGGGACAGGGGGACTCGAGCAGTACTTC.

CDR3 coding DNA: TGTGCCAGCATCCCGACAGGGGGCAACTACGAGCAGTACTTC. Its protein is CASIPTGGNYEQYF. The chain employs TRBV28 and TRBJ2-7; TRBD1 agrees at 10 bases. Germline V gene data show CDR1 as MDHEN and CDR2 as SYDVKM. There are 14 residues in the CDR3. Trimming took 7 bases from V and 3 from J; bases not matched to a gene: 6.

The CDR3 protein is CASSPPILATDTQYF. The CDR3 DNA reads as TGTGCCAGCTCACCACCGATTCTAGCAACAGATACGCAGTATTTT. V is TRBV18 and J is TRBJ2-3; D might be TRBD2 (5 bases). The CDR3 sequence is 15 residues long. The V end was cut by 0 bases, the J end by 3 bases, with 10 bases between. Germline V gives CDR1 KGHSH, CDR2 LQKENI.

The chain links TRBV4-1 to TRBJ2-3, with 9 bases aligning to TRBD1. The V gene's germline CDR1 is MGHRA and CDR2 YSYEKL. The CDR3 length is 16 residues. After removal of 2 bases from V and 6 bases from J, the junction contained 9 bases not matched to a gene. For the CDR3, the DNA is TGCGCCAGCAGCCAAAGCGGACAGGGGTTCCTCGATACGCAGTATTTT. This gives the protein CASSQSGQGFLDTQYF.

This clone was observed once. The chain employs TRBV29-1 and TRBJ1-1; possibly TRBD1 for D (5 bases). Germline CDR1 is SQVTM and CDR2 is ANQGSEA. The CDR3 is made up of 15 amino acids. CDR3 loop: CTGRETGGGSTEAFF. CDR3 in DNA: TGCACCGGGCGGGAAACAGGAGGAGGGAGCACTGAAGCTTTCTTT.

The chain combines TRBV6-5 with TRBJ1-5; 7 bases match TRBD1. This CDR3 spans 15 amino acids. Germline lookup yields CDR1 MNHEY and CDR2 SVGAGI. The V gene end was trimmed by 6 bases and the J gene end by 2 bases; junction bases not matched to a gene: 7. As DNA, the CDR3 is TGTGCCAGCAGCCCCAACAGGGGCGGCAATCAGCCCCAGCATTTT. This gives the protein CASSPNRGGNQPQHF.

This clone occurred a few times. The rearrangement links TRBV7-9 to TRBJ2-3; 11 bases are a match to TRBD2. The CDR3 runs 16 residues. Germline CDR1 is SEHNR and CDR2 is FQNEAQ (reference sequence). Trimming at V came to 4 bases and at J to 6 bases, leaving 9 bases not matched to a gene. This CDR3 is CASSSGTSGTGDTQYF. The CDR3 bases are TGTGCCAGCAGCTCAGGGACTAGCGGAACGGGTGATACGCAGTATTTT.

This clone turned up a few times. The chain has TRBV5-6 and TRBJ1-4, with TRBD1 matching 9 bases. Germline CDR1 and CDR2: SGHDT and YYEEEE. V shed 4 bases, J shed 7 bases, and the junction held 11 bases outside the gene matches. CDR3 length equals 16 residues. CDR3 nucleotide sequence: TGTGCCAGCAGCCCACTGGGGGGACAGGGTACTGAAAAACTGTTTTTT. Amino acid sequence: CASSPLGGQGTEKLFF.

The rearrangement joins TRBV5-1 to TRBJ2-7; TRBD2 matches at 8 bases. Trimming cost V 4 bases and J 3 bases; bases outside gene matches: 6. The CDR3 is 14 amino acids. CDR1 SGHRS and CDR2 YFSETQ come from the germline V gene. The CDR3 reads CASSGSGSLYEQYF. In DNA form, the CDR3 reads TGCGCCAGCAGCGGGAGCGGGAGCCTCTACGAGCAGTACTTC.

The chain uses TRBV16 and TRBJ1-5, with TRBD1 matching 7 bases. This CDR3 has 16 residues. Germline lookup yields CDR1 KGHSY and CDR2 FQNENV. The V and J ends lost 4 bases and 0 bases, in that order; junction bases with no gene match: 6. This chain's CDR3 is CASSPTGLDSNQPQHF. The CDR3, as DNA: TGTGCCAGCAGCCCGACAGGGCTTGATAGCAATCAGCCCCAGCATTTT.

This clone was seen more than once but under ten times. This sequence joins TRBV4-3 and TRBJ1-4, with 8 nucleotides matching TRBD1. V shed 3 bases, J shed 8 bases, and the junction held 8 bases outside the gene matches. This CDR3 spans 15 amino acids. The germline CDR1 and CDR2 sequences are LGHNA and YSLEER. This CDR3 is CASSQLQGGGEKLFF. The DNA of the CDR3 is TGCGCCAGCAGCCAGCTACAGGGGGGAGGCGAAAAACTGTTTTTT.